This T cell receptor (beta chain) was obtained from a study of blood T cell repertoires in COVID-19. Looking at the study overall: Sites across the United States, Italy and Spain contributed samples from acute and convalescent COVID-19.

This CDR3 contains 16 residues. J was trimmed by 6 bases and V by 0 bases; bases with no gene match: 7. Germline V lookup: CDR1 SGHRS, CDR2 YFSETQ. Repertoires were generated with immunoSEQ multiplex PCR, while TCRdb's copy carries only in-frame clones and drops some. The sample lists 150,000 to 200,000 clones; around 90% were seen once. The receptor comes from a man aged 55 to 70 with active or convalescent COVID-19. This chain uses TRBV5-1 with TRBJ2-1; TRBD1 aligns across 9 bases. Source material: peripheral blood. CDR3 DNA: TGCGCCAGCAGCTTGGCCGGGGACAGGGTTCCCAATGAGCAGTTCTTC. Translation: CASSLAGDRVPNEQFF.